A single T cell receptor (beta chain) is shown here with its context. Its specificity is not known. The source of the sample is a study of CD8+ T cells in alopecia areata. Study in general: Those treated were given oral tofacitinib at 5 to 10 mg twice daily.

There are 16 residues in the CDR3. Trimming stripped 1 base from V and 2 bases from J, with 14 bases between. CDR1 is LGHNA and CDR2 is YSLEER in the germline V gene. Study observations and caveats: Clarity of TCR sharing across patients fell short of that in mice, possibly HLA-related. Greater clonality was observed in lesional scalp samples, especially alopecia totalis/universalis, versus normal scalp.

The study team obtained lesional scalp punch biopsies and peripheral blood from alopecia areata patients. After isolation, RNA underwent reverse transcription to generate cDNA as the sequencing template. The protocol was immunoSEQ multiplex PCR, while the TCRdb copy is restricted to in-frame clones and leaves out a portion. Of about 150,000 clones detected, around 50% appear once; the ten largest clones hold around 19%. The TCR was taken from a human donor with alopecia areata. The V call is TRBV4-3, the J call TRBJ1-2, with D perhaps TRBD1 (5 bases). Sequences were derived from CD8+ T cells sorted from blood, sampled at week 0. The CDR3 spells CASSQGTEGTNYGYTF. CDR3 in DNA: TGCGCCAGCAGCCAAGGTACGGAGGGGACCAACTATGGCTACACCTTC.